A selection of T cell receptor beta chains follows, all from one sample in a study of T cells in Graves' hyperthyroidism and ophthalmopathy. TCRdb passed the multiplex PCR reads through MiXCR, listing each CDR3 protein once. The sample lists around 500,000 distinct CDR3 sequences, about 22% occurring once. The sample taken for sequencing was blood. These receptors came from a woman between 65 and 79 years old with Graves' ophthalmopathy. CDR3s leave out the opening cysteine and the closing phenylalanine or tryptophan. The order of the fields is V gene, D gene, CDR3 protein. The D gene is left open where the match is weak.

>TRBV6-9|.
ASSPGLKEKLF
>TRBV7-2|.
ASSLAGTAFEQY
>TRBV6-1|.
ASRAGSDYGYT
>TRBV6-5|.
ASSYDKRGYT
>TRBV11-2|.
ASSTRWGLDTEAF
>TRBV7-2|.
ASSSGQRSEAF
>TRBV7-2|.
ASSLTGTPNTGELF
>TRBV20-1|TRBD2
SARGRGTSGTYEQY
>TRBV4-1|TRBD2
ASSPTSGSTGELF
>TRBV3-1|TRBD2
ASSNTIVGRRGNEQF
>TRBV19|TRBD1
ASSRQGGYNEQF
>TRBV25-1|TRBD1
ASREQGASGNTIY
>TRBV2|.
ASSHRSAGEKLF
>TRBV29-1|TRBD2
SVTSDYNEQF
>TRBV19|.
ASSQNGQNTEAF
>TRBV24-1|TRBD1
ATSQSTGTGDEKLF
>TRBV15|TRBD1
ATSTTTGDGYT
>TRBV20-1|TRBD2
SAELAGVTYEQY
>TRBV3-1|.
ASSLVVRSYEQY
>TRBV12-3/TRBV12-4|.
ASSPSGTKTYEQY
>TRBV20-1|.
SANLGGALATYEQY
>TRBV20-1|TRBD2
SARGGSGRGNEQF
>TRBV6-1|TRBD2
ASSWTSGIHSSYNEQF
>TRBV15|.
ATSRGGEPTEAF
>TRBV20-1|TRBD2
SARVTSGTGEQY
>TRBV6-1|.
ATHDGGQNYEQY
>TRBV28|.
ASNNPLPVSNSYEQY
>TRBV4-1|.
ASSPLMGEETQY
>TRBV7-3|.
ASSLTPSSTDTQY
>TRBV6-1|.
ASRVGSVVEQY
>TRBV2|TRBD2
ASSYLAGVGSDTQY
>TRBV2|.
ASRANSGSQPQH
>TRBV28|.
ASSFSGKNIQY
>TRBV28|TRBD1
ASSLEGAHYGYT
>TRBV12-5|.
ASGLSQIDTQY
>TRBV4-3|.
ASSQDNRPIDIQY
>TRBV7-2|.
ASSLPSQDTQY
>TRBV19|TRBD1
ASSIGRPDRAHNEQF
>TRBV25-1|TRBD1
ASSEGDRVANGYT
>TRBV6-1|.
ASSDAYSNQPQH
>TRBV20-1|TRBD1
SAREDRTGLSYNEQF
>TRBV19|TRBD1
ASSPRTGGRGNQPQH
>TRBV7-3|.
ASSLRAAANTGELF
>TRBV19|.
ASRGGSNIQY
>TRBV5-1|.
ASSRDSEDGYT
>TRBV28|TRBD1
ASSRTGVDKGTEAF